This is a list of T cell receptor beta chains from one sample in a study of post-analysis software for immune sequencing data. Each CDR3 protein is one row after TCRdb ran MiXCR on the PCR reads. This sample has hundreds of thousands of distinct CDR3 sequences, with approximately 60% found just once. Source material: blood. The receptor source for this set is a girl aged 2-9 years with multiple sclerosis. CDR3s leave out the opening cysteine and the closing phenylalanine or tryptophan.

V gene	J gene	CDR3 protein
TRBV6-5	TRBJ2-4	ASKGWNIQY
TRBV4-2	TRBJ2-3	ASSPLTSGGLLYTQY
TRBV5-1	TRBJ2-3	ASSAGQSSTDTQY
TRBV20-1	TRBJ1-2	SARPLTTGRGYT
TRBV28	TRBJ2-7	ASSSPSGRGSYEQY
TRBV11-1	TRBJ2-1	ASGNRDRAGEQF
TRBV21-1	TRBJ1-2	TSSAHYGYT
TRBV7-3	TRBJ2-1	ASSPDRSYNEQF
TRBV7-9	TRBJ1-4	ASSFDGEKLF
TRBV27	TRBJ2-7	ASSSQPTGVPYEQY
TRBV11-3	TRBJ2-1	ASSPNHGGSHNEQF
TRBV7-9	TRBJ1-2	ASQNLQGNGYT
TRBV5-1	TRBJ2-7	ASSPPGQAAYEQY
TRBV6-1	TRBJ2-7	ASSEPYGAASYEQY
TRBV4-1	TRBJ2-1	ASSQAVGTASNEQF
TRBV6-4	TRBJ1-2	ASSVVKGLYGYT
TRBV10-3	TRBJ2-7	AISDPSQGAWYEQY
TRBV10-3	TRBJ2-1	AISPFGEAVSYNEQF
TRBV29-1	TRBJ2-7	SGQGSYEQY
TRBV29-1	TRBJ2-3	SVEGLRPTDTQY
TRBV6-5	-	ASSSRQGAWAKNIQY
TRBV5-1	TRBJ2-1	ASSTGQYNEQF
TRBV6-1	TRBJ1-2	ASSRHGYT
TRBV6-4	TRBJ2-3	ASSDPVSDTQY
TRBV6-4	TRBJ2-1	ASSDSDGLAGSTQF
TRBV24-1	TRBJ2-3	ATSGHRAFDTDTQY
TRBV12-3/TRBV12-4	TRBJ2-3	ASTSPGTGTGGYTDTQY
TRBV10-3	TRBJ1-1	AISDFPGTEAF
TRBV12-3/TRBV12-4	TRBJ1-2	ASSMEGRYGYT
TRBV10-3	TRBJ2-5	AISEVGQQETQY
TRBV24-1	-	ATSDDRHSQIFQETQY
TRBV20-1	TRBJ2-3	SASSGNTDTQY
TRBV20-1	TRBJ1-1	SARVANTEAF
TRBV6-1	TRBJ2-2	ASSERQINTGELF
TRBV6-5	TRBJ1-1	ASSGRAQEAF
TRBV7-9	TRBJ2-3	ASSSGLDTQY
TRBV20-1	TRBJ2-2	SAGGPGTGELF
TRBV3-1	TRBJ1-2	ASSQDLTSAGLRNRSGDGYT
TRBV9	TRBJ1-2	ASSVAGGYGYT
TRBV30	TRBJ2-3	AWSPQGYTQY
TRBV10-3	TRBJ2-5	AISERVIGETQY